This TCR beta chain was recovered during a study of PD-1 blockade in classical Hodgkin lymphoma. Whole-study context: Patients were given intravenous nivolumab, 3 mg/kg, every 2 weeks. Overall study results and limits: It was reported that newly diagnosed patients had less baseline TCR diversity than healthy donors. By C4D1 there was a significant rise in CD4+ TCR diversity but not in CD8+ TCR diversity. Those achieving complete response showed baseline diversity like newly diagnosed patients.

Concerning this clone itself: Its antigen is undetermined.

Some clones are missing from TCRdb's copy, which holds only in-frame ones; the method was immunoSEQ multiplex PCR. The top ten clones hold about 4.5% of a sample with 10,000 or so clones, roughly four fifths of them seen once. The V and J ends lost 2 bases and 4 bases respectively, with 11 bases between them. From germline, CDR1 is MNHNY and CDR2 SVGAGI (reference sequence). This CDR3 contains 15 residues. This sample's time point: cycle 4 day 1 (C4D1), after 6 weeks of nivolumab. Each and every patient relapsed after autologous stem cell transplantation, and patients got differing brentuximab vedotin exposure. Thawed PBMCs underwent magnetic negative selection to yield purified CD4+ T cells.

The TCR originated in a human donor with classical Hodgkin lymphoma. The sample consisted of CD4+ T cells from blood, taken before the fourth cycle of nivolumab. The V gene is TRBV6-6, the J gene TRBJ2-2; a possible D gene is TRBD2 (5 bases). Here the CDR3 DNA reads TGTGCCAGCAGTTACCAGGTCCGGGGCACCGGGGAGCTGTTTTTT. It specifies CASSYQVRGTGELFF.